The rows below give T cell receptor beta chains drawn from one sample of a study of memory CD4+ T cells and cytomegalovirus serostatus. TCRdb's table, derived via immunoSEQ multiplex PCR, lists solely in-frame clones and lacks some. This table has about 56,000 clones, 70% to 80% appearing once. Sequences were obtained from memory CD4+ T cells from blood. These receptors were obtained from an adult in good health and CMV-seropositive. Both conserved end residues are part of each CDR3. The D gene is left open where the match is weak. The size of a clone is reported for some rows only, either as once, few or many, or as a class for expanded clones.

NA | NA | TRBJ2-7 | TRBV15 | TGTGCCACCAGCCGACTGGGCGAGCAGTACTTC | CATSRLGEQYF
NA | NA | TRBJ2-5 | TRBV2 | TGTGCCAGCCGCGTCCTAGCGATCCAAGAGACCCAGTACTTC | CASRVLAIQETQYF
NA | NA | TRBJ2-2 | TRBV18 | TGTGCCAGCTCACCGCTAGGGTCGTCCGGGGAGCTGTTTTTT | CASSPLGSSGELFF
NA | once | TRBJ2-5 | TRBV5-6 | TGTGCCAGCCGATTTCAGTGGGAGACTACCAAAGAGACCCAGTACTTC | CASRFQWETTKETQYF
NA | NA | TRBJ2-1 | TRBV7-7 | TGTGCCAGCAGCTTAGACTCCCACAATGAGCAGTTCTTC | CASSLDSHNEQFF
NA | NA | TRBJ2-7 | TRBV30 | TGTGCCTGGAGTCCATGGGACACGACCTACGAGCAGTACTTC | CAWSPWDTTYEQYF
TRBD1 | NA | TRBJ1-2 | TRBV7-8 | TGTGCCAGCAGCTTACCCTCAGCGGACAGGGGCTATGGCTACACCTTC | CASSLPSADRGYGYTF
TRBD1 | NA | TRBJ2-7 | TRBV5-6 | TGTGCCAGCAGCTTGAGTGTCCGACAGGGGGCCTACGAGCAGTACTTC | CASSLSVRQGAYEQYF
TRBD1 | NA | TRBJ1-3 | TRBV7-9 | TGTGCCAGCAGCATTGGGACAGCCTTCTCTGGAAACACCATATATTTT | CASSIGTAFSGNTIYF
NA | NA | TRBJ1-2 | TRBV7-2 | TGTGCCAGCAGCTTAGCGAGGGGGTCCTATGGCTACACCTTC | CASSLARGSYGYTF
NA | NA | TRBJ2-3 | TRBV19 | TGTGCCAGTAGTAGGACGGTTCTAGGGCTTAGAGCAGATACGCAGTATTTT | CASSRTVLGLRADTQYF
TRBD1 | NA | TRBJ2-3 | TRBV7-2 | TGTGCCAGCAGCTCCTTAACAGGGGGCGAAGATACGCAGTATTTT | CASSSLTGGEDTQYF
NA | NA | TRBJ2-3 | TRBV7-2 | TGTGCCAGCAGCCGACTTGATGGAACGCAGTATTTT | CASSRLDGTQYF
NA | NA | TRBJ1-2 | TRBV28 | TGTGCCAGCAGCGAGGCCACCGGGACGGACTATGGCTACACCTTC | CASSEATGTDYGYTF
NA | once | TRBJ2-4 | TRBV28 | TGTGCCAGCAGGTCCCAGGCCTCAAACATTCAGTACTTC | CASRSQASNIQYF
NA | NA | TRBJ2-3 | TRBV11-1 | TGTGCCAGCAGCCCAGGTGGAGCCACAGATACGCAGTATTTT | CASSPGGATDTQYF
NA | medium-sized | TRBJ1-4 | TRBV28 | TGTGCCAGCAGTTTAGTAACACCCAATGAAAAACTGTTTTTT | CASSLVTPNEKLFF